Each of the 25 T cell receptor beta chains below was sequenced from the same sample in a study of response to subunit inactivated influenza vaccine (dated by TCRdb to 2017 to 2018). Libraries were made using RT-PCR. The listed sequencing device is Illumina HiSeq 2500. TCRdb took the public reads, trimmed them with fastp at Q25, ran MiXCR for clone calling and kept in-frame beta chains. Rows with one shared CDR3 protein collapse into an entry with the most common genes and DNA. Across this sample there are about 620,000 distinct CDR3 sequences, with around 11% seen only once. The ten largest make up more than 9.5% of the sample. These same records also appear under a second study, on T cells expressing NK-cell markers. The second source states: The TCR beta cDNA libraries were made using 5'RACE template switching, a step that added both a universal primer site and unique molecular identifiers.

Sample: PBMCs from blood, taken on the day of vaccination. All receptors derive from a man in his forties or fifties who received an inactivated influenza vaccine. Donor details come from another sample of the same person, matched by shared clones.

The CDR3 loop is CASSLGVPSYYEQYF. In nucleotides, the CDR3 is TGTGCCAGCAGTTTAGGGGTTCCCTCCTACTACGAGCAGTACTTC. V is TRBV6-2 or TRBV6-3 and J is TRBJ2-7, with D possibly being TRBD1 (5 bases). V was trimmed by 4 bases and J by 3 bases, leaving 16 bases between them. CDR1 is MNHEY, CDR2 SVGEGT, per germline. This CDR3 has 15 residues.

This clonotype was detected a few times. The chain recombines TRBV12-3 or TRBV12-4 with TRBJ1-3, with no clear D. The CDR3 has 15 amino acids. V was trimmed by 6 bases and J by 0 bases, leaving 12 bases between them. The DNA for the CDR3 is TGTGCCAGCAGCCCGGAAAACCCCTCTGGAAACACCATATATTTT. Its protein is CASSPENPSGNTIYF.

This clonotype came up many times. This chain joins TRBV12-3 or TRBV12-4 and TRBJ2-5; 8 nucleotides align to TRBD1. The CDR3 is 14 amino acids. Trimming cost V 3 bases and J 3 bases; bases outside gene matches: 3. The CDR3 loop is CASSFGTGEETQYF. The CDR3, as DNA: TGTGCCAGCAGTTTTGGGACAGGTGAAGAGACCCAGTACTTC.

This clonotype was detected only a few times. This chain joins TRBV20-1 and TRBJ2-7; 8 bases are shared with TRBD1. The CDR3 has 15 residues. The germline V gene has CDR1 DFQATT and CDR2 SNEGSKA (reference sequence). The junction had 12 bases not matched to a gene; V was cut back by 5 bases and J by 3 bases. The CDR3 DNA follows: TGCAGTGCTTTACCGATTACAGGGGGAGTCTACGAGCAGTACTTC. The encoded protein is CSALPITGGVYEQYF.

The chain links TRBV4-1 to TRBJ2-5; D is uncertain. There are 15 residues in the CDR3. CDR1 and CDR2 (germline): MGHRA, YSYEKL. V lost 0 bases and J 5 bases, leaving 13 bases between the germline ends. This chain's CDR3 is CASSQEPPFRETQYF. The CDR3 DNA is TGCGCCAGCAGCCAAGAACCCCCCTTTAGGGAGACCCAGTACTTC.

This clonotype has only a few counts. The V and J genes are TRBV11-2 and TRBJ1-2, with TRBD1 matching 8 bases. Per the germline V gene, CDR1 is SGHAT and CDR2 is FQNNGV. J lost 5 bases, V lost 1 base, and 6 bases had no gene match. The CDR3 totals 15 residues. The CDR3 protein is CASSLGQGPGYGYTF. CDR3 DNA sequence: TGTGCCAGCAGCTTAGGACAGGGGCCGGGGTATGGCTACACCTTC.

The V and J genes are TRBV29-1 and TRBJ2-1; the match to TRBD1 covers 9 bases. With V trimmed by 6 bases and J by 6 bases, 6 bases remained unmatched. In germline, CDR1 is SQVTM, CDR2 ANQGSEA. The CDR3 consists of 13 residues. For the CDR3, the DNA is TGCAGCGTCACAGGGACAGGGCCCAATGAGCAGTTCTTC. The encoded protein is CSVTGTGPNEQFF.

This clonotype has a handful of counts. This chain connects TRBV12-3 or TRBV12-4 to TRBJ2-5, with D hard to call. The CDR3 is 13 amino acids. Trimming left V 7 bases short and J 2 bases short, with 11 bases between. For the CDR3, the DNA is TGTGCCAGCACCCTAATGGGACAAGAGACCCAGTACTTC. Translated: CASTLMGQETQYF.

This clonotype occurred many times. This rearrangement joins TRBV27 to TRBJ2-3; 9 nucleotides line up with TRBD2. Unmatched junction bases numbered 10, after V lost 4 bases and J lost 5 bases. In germline, CDR1 is MNHEY, CDR2 SMNVEV (reference sequence). The CDR3 runs to 16 residues. CDR3 residues: CASSSPYLAGRDTQYF. The CDR3 DNA sequence: TGTGCCAGCAGTTCCCCTTATCTAGCGGGAAGAGATACGCAGTATTTT.

This clonotype has just a few counts. This rearrangement joins TRBV11-1 to TRBJ2-1; possibly TRBD1 or TRBD2 for D (5 bases each). CDR3 length equals 19 residues. Germline assignment: CDR1 SGHAT and CDR2 FQDESV (reference sequence). Between the trimmed V and J ends, which lost 0 bases and 4 bases, there was a span of 22 bases. The CDR3 is CASSLALRSGDGAYNEQFF. CDR3 in DNA: TGTGCCAGCAGCTTAGCGCTAAGGAGTGGGGACGGAGCGTACAATGAGCAGTTCTTC.

In regard to this clonotype: A read error may produce the germline difference seen at one junction end. The chain couples TRBV12-3 or TRBV12-4 to TRBJ1-4; D perhaps matches TRBD1 (6 bases). The CDR3 totals 14 residues. The CDR3 sequence is CASRSGTTNEKLFF. CDR3 nucleotide sequence: TGTGCCAGCAGATCCGGGACAACGAATGAAAAACTGTTTTTT.

This clonotype occurred many times. The rearrangement links TRBV20-1 to TRBJ2-5; D is possibly TRBD1 or TRBD2 (5 bases each). Germline V gene sequence: CDR1 DFQATT, CDR2 SNEGSKA (reference sequence). The CDR3 consists of 12 residues. V was pared by 3 bases and J by 3 bases, with 8 bases between. The CDR3 sequence: CSARRGEETQYF. The CDR3 DNA reads as TGCAGTGCTAGGAGGGGTGAAGAGACCCAGTACTTC.

This rearrangement joins TRBV5-1 to TRBJ1-3, with 8 nucleotides matching TRBD1. CDR1 is SGHRS and CDR2 is YFSETQ in the germline V gene. After removal of 7 bases from V and 2 bases from J, the junction contained 11 bases not matched to a gene. The CDR3 has 16 residues. The CDR3 protein is CASANGAGGAGNTIYF. CDR3 DNA: TGCGCCAGCGCCAATGGGGCAGGGGGCGCTGGAAACACCATATATTTT.

This clonotype was picked up many times. The genes are TRBV4-3 and TRBJ2-1; tentative D call: TRBD2 (6 bases). This CDR3 comprises 15 residues. V shed 0 bases and J shed 2 bases, with 8 bases lying between them. Germline V gives CDR1 LGHNA, CDR2 YSLEER. CDR3 sequence: CASSQELAAYNEQFF. In nucleotides, the CDR3 is TGCGCCAGCAGCCAAGAACTAGCCGCCTACAATGAGCAGTTCTTC.

This clonotype has only a few counts. The chain combines TRBV5-1 with TRBJ2-5, with D perhaps matching TRBD1 or TRBD2 (5 bases each). Trimming pared 7 bases from V and 5 bases from J, leaving 18 bases between. Germline lookup yields CDR1 SGHRS and CDR2 YFSETQ. The CDR3 extends over 14 amino acids. The CDR3 nucleotides read TGCGCCAGCGATACGGGGCTCCTTGGGGAGACCCAGTACTTC. Its translation is CASDTGLLGETQYF. The full variable domain, completed using reference TRBV5-1 and TRBJ2-5, is KAGVTQTPRYLIKTRGQQVTLSCSPISGHRSVSWYQQTPGQGLQFLFEYFSETQRNKGNFPGRFSGRQFSNSRSEMNVSTLELGDSALYLCASDTGLLGETQYFGPGTRLLVL.

Ten or more counts support this clonotype. The rearrangement joins TRBV7-9 to TRBJ2-1, with D possibly TRBD1 on 6 matching bases. The germline CDR1 and CDR2 sequences are SEHNR and FQNEAQ (reference sequence). The CDR3 has 14 amino acids. V was cut by 3 bases and J by 9 bases, with 15 bases left in between. The CDR3 nucleotides read TGTGCCAGCAGCTTGAGGGGGTCCAAGAGTGAGCAGTTCTTC. Protein product: CASSLRGSKSEQFF. The entire variable domain, with the rest obtained from reference TRBV7-9 and TRBJ2-1, is as follows: DTGVSQNPRHKITKRGQNVTFRCDPISEHNRLYWYRQTLGQGPEFLTYFQNEAQLEKSRLLSDRFSAERPKGSFSTLEIQRTEQGDSAMYLCASSLRGSKSEQFFGPGTRLTVL.

This chain links TRBV7-2 with TRBJ1-3, with D tentatively TRBD1 (5 bases). The germline gives CDR1 SGHTA, CDR2 FQGNSA. Trimming removed 5 bases at V and 0 bases at J, with 14 bases between. The CDR3 has 16 residues. The CDR3 loop is CASSPRGVISGNTIYF. The CDR3 nucleotides read TGTGCCAGCAGCCCCCGGGGCGTCATCTCTGGAAACACCATATATTTT.

In this sample, this clonotype turned up a few times. The V call is TRBV29-1, the J call TRBJ1-1, with 12 bases that match TRBD1. Trimming removed 6 bases from V and 4 bases from J; junction bases left unmatched: 6. Germline V gene data show CDR1 as SQVTM and CDR2 as ANQGSEA. The CDR3 sequence is 14 residues long. The CDR3 nucleotides read TGCAGCGTCGGGACAGGGGGCGAGGGCACTGAAGCTTTCTTT. This codes for CSVGTGGEGTEAFF.

The rearrangement uses TRBV7-3 and TRBJ2-2; weak D call: TRBD2 (5 bases). CDR1 and CDR2 from the germline V gene are SGHTA and FQGTGA. CDR3 length equals 13 residues. V dropped 5 bases and J dropped 5 bases, with 9 bases sitting between them. CDR3 sequence reads: CASSRGLTGELFF. CDR3 coding DNA: TGTGCCAGCAGCCGAGGGTTAACCGGGGAGCTGTTTTTT. The variable domain in full, with the rest retrieved from reference TRBV7-3 and TRBJ2-2, is GAGVSQTPSNKVTEKGKYVELRCDPISGHTALYWYRQSLGQGPEFLIYFQGTGAADDSGLPNDRFFAVRPEGSVSTLKIQRTERGDSAVYLCASSRGLTGELFFGEGSRLTVL.

In its sample, this clonotype was seen a few times. This sequence joins TRBV9 and TRBJ2-6, with 12 positions matching TRBD2. The CDR3 spans 20 residues. The V and J ends lost 4 bases and 0 bases, in that order; junction bases with no gene match: 11. The germline gives CDR1 SGDLS, CDR2 YYNGEE. The CDR3 loop reads CASSPGRLAGESSGANVLTF. CDR3 coding DNA: TGTGCCAGCAGCCCCGGTCGACTAGCGGGGGAAAGCTCTGGGGCCAACGTCCTGACTTTC.

This clonotype was detected many times. The rearrangement uses TRBV29-1 and TRBJ2-3; 10 positions match TRBD2. The V gene end was trimmed by 4 bases and the J gene end by 4 bases; junction bases not matched to a gene: 23. The CDR3 runs 20 residues. The V gene's germline CDR1 is SQVTM and CDR2 ANQGSEA. CDR3 nucleotide sequence: TGCAGCGTTGTGATAGCCCCTGGACTAGCGGCGGGAGGTTATGCAGATACGCAGTATTTT. Its protein is CSVVIAPGLAAGGYADTQYF.

This clonotype was seen only a few times. J is TRBJ2-7 and V is TRBV9; 8 bases fit TRBD2. The CDR3 has 15 residues. Per germline, CDR1 SGDLS and CDR2 YYNGEE. Unmatched junction bases numbered 9, after V lost 0 bases and J lost 7 bases. CDR3 in DNA: TGTGCCAGCAGCGTAGGGTCTAGCGGCGGGGGGGAGCAGTACTTC. It encodes CASSVGSSGGGEQYF.

This clonotype occurred a few times. This chain links TRBV6-2 or TRBV6-3 with TRBJ1-2; 7 nucleotides agree with TRBD1. This CDR3 is 16 amino acids long. Per the germline V gene, CDR1 is MNHEY and CDR2 is SVGEGT. The V and J ends lost 11 bases and 4 bases, in that order; junction bases with no gene match: 19. The CDR3 is CAPPGGRGTSPYGYTF. The CDR3 DNA follows: TGTGCCCCCCCGGGAGGCAGGGGGACCTCTCCCTATGGCTACACCTTC.

CDR3 in amino acids: CSARRGQGLTPLHF. The CDR3 nucleotides are TGCAGTGCTAGGAGGGGACAGGGGTTAACACCCCTCCACTTT. This chain joins TRBV20-1 and TRBJ1-6; 10 positions agree with TRBD1. This CDR3 is 14 amino acids long. In germline, CDR1 is DFQATT, CDR2 SNEGSKA (reference sequence). V trimming: 3 bases; J trimming: 11 bases; junction bases outside the gene matches: 7.

The chain couples TRBV19 to TRBJ2-6; D call uncertain. CDR3 size: 15 residues. From germline, CDR1 is LNHDA and CDR2 SQIVND (reference sequence). V was shortened by 5 bases and J by 1 base, with 9 bases between the two germline ends. The CDR3 is CASSRAGSGANVLTF. The CDR3 DNA is TGTGCCAGTAGTCGGGCAGGTTCTGGGGCCAACGTCCTGACTTTC.